This TCR beta chain derives from a study of T cell changes during pregnancy in multiple sclerosis. The data were produced by immunoSEQ multiplex PCR, yet TCRdb's version contains in-frame clones alone and is incomplete. The sample yields roughly 43,000 clones, 80% to 90% seen once. Germline-derived CDR1 and CDR2 are MNHEY and SMNVEV (reference sequence). This CDR3 has 13 residues. J was trimmed by 6 bases and V by 6 bases; bases with no gene match: 4. This receptor was taken from a female donor with multiple sclerosis, enrolled in a pregnancy study. The gene calls are TRBV27 and TRBJ2-2; 7 nucleotides line up with TRBD1. Material: CD4+ T cells from peripheral blood mononuclear cells, obtained after pregnancy. The CDR3 loop reads CASSTGAAGELFF. In DNA, the CDR3 is TGTGCCAGCAGCACAGGGGCGGCCGGGGAGCTGTTTTTT.